What follows are 14 T cell receptor beta chains derived from one specimen sequenced in a study of blood T cell repertoires in COVID-19. Sequencing was performed with immunoSEQ multiplex PCR; in TCRdb, only in-frame clones are kept and a portion is missing. This sample has 330,000 or so clones, with approximately 92% found just once. The sample was PBMCs or T cells enriched from blood (not recorded which). Every receptor here comes from a woman in her 30s who had recovered from COVID-19.

The gene calls are TRBV5-6 and TRBJ2-4; 14 nucleotides agree with TRBD2. Trimming took 4 bases from V and 0 from J; bases not matched to a gene: 9. This CDR3 is built from 19 residues. Germline V gene sequence: CDR1 SGHDT, CDR2 YYEEEE. CDR3 coding DNA: TGTGCCAGCAGCGTCGGACTAGCGGGAGGCCTCGTAGCCAAAAACATTCAGTACTTC. Protein product: CASSVGLAGGLVAKNIQYF.

The chain combines TRBV4-1 with TRBJ2-1, with D maybe TRBD2 (6 bases). With 3 bases removed from V and 1 base from J, the gap between germline ends came to 16 bases. In germline, CDR1 is MGHRA, CDR2 YSYEKL. The CDR3 is 17 residues long. CDR3 coding DNA: TGCGCCAGCAGCCATCCCTTCGGGGAGGTATCCTACAATGAGCAGTTCTTC. Amino acid sequence: CASSHPFGEVSYNEQFF.

The chain employs TRBV5-1 and TRBJ2-5, with 9 bases aligning to TRBD1. J was trimmed by 4 bases and V by 0 bases; bases with no gene match: 4. Germline values: CDR1 SGHRS, CDR2 YFSETQ. The CDR3 runs 15 residues. CDR3 in amino acids: CASSLEGTGRETQYF. The CDR3 DNA reads as TGCGCCAGCAGCTTGGAGGGGACAGGGAGAGAGACCCAGTACTTC.

This chain connects TRBV10-3 to TRBJ2-1, with 7 bases aligning to TRBD2. The CDR3 consists of 17 residues. Germline values: CDR1 ENHRY, CDR2 SYGVKD. V trimming: 3 bases; J trimming: 0 bases; junction bases outside the gene matches: 8. The chain's CDR3 is CAISDPSGVSSYNEQFF. Here the CDR3 DNA reads TGTGCCATCAGTGACCCCAGCGGGGTGAGCTCCTACAATGAGCAGTTCTTC.

This chain joins TRBV15 and TRBJ2-7; TRBD2 matches 10 bases. The V segment lost 10 bases and the J segment 2 bases; nucleotides outside the gene matches: 5. There are 13 residues in the CDR3. Germline lookup yields CDR1 LNHNV and CDR2 YYDKDF (reference sequence). The CDR3 is CAIKLAGTYEQYF. As DNA, the CDR3 is TGTGCCATAAAACTAGCGGGAACCTACGAGCAGTACTTC.

J is TRBJ1-5 and V is TRBV4-1; 8 nucleotides match TRBD1. V lost 2 bases, J lost 3 bases, and 3 bases stayed unmatched. The CDR3 covers 15 residues. CDR1 is MGHRA, CDR2 YSYEKL, per germline. This chain's CDR3 is CASSQPDRDNQPQHF. The CDR3 nucleotides are TGCGCCAGCAGCCAACCGGACAGGGACAATCAGCCCCAGCATTTT.

This chain uses TRBV7-2 with TRBJ2-5; 10 nucleotides match TRBD1. With V trimmed by 4 bases and J by 7 bases, 9 bases remained unmatched. The germline V gene has CDR1 SGHTA and CDR2 FQGNSA. The CDR3 contains 15 residues. CDR3 sequence: CASSSSGGQGRTQYF. Here the CDR3 DNA reads TGTGCCAGCAGCTCGAGTGGGGGACAGGGGCGGACCCAGTACTTC.

This chain uses TRBV27 with TRBJ2-7; TRBD1 aligns across 8 bases. The CDR3 has 15 residues. V shed 3 bases and J 0 bases; nucleotides not matched to a gene: 4. Germline loops: CDR1 MNHEY, CDR2 SMNVEV (reference sequence). The CDR3 protein is CASSFSGGVSYEQYF. The CDR3 nucleotides are TGTGCCAGCAGTTTCTCAGGGGGCGTCTCCTACGAGCAGTACTTC.

The chain is built from TRBV6-1 and TRBJ2-5, with TRBD2 matching over 12 bases. Germline V gives CDR1 MNHNS, CDR2 SASEGT. Trimming cost V 2 bases and J 5 bases; bases outside gene matches: 12. The CDR3 has 18 residues. The CDR3 nucleotides read TGTGCCAGCAGTGAACTAGCGGGGGGGACTGAGTATCCGGAGACCCAGTACTTC. Its translation is CASSELAGGTEYPETQYF.

The chain combines TRBV5-5 with TRBJ1-2; no reliable D call. Trimming cost V 1 base and J 3 bases, with 13 bases left between them. CDR1 SGHKS and CDR2 YYEKEE come from the germline V gene (reference sequence). The CDR3 has 15 residues. Written as DNA, the CDR3 is TGTGCCAGCAGCTTGTCGGGTTTGGCAGACTATGGCTACACCTTC. Translated: CASSLSGLADYGYTF.

The gene calls are TRBV4-2 and TRBJ2-7, with 10 bases identical to TRBD2. The V gene's germline CDR1 is LGHNA and CDR2 YNFKEQ. With V trimmed by 1 base and J by 4 bases, 10 bases remained unmatched. This CDR3 contains 17 residues. As DNA, the CDR3 is TGTGCCAGCAGCCAAGGCTTGCAAGCGGGAGGGCCTTACGAGCAGTACTTC. Translated, it gives CASSQGLQAGGPYEQYF.

This clone appeared a single time. V usage is TRBV3-1 (or the pseudogene TRBV3-2) and J usage is TRBJ2-3, with TRBD1 identical over 8 bases. The CDR3 sequence is 16 residues long. Germline CDR1 and CDR2: LGHDT and YNNKEL (reference sequence). The junction had 6 bases not matched to a gene; V was cut back by 2 bases and J by 2 bases. For the CDR3, the DNA is TGTGCCAGCAGCCAAAGTGACAGGGGTAACACAGATACGCAGTATTTT. It encodes CASSQSDRGNTDTQYF.

The gene calls are TRBV29-1 and TRBJ2-7; 8 positions agree with TRBD1. From germline, CDR1 is SQVTM and CDR2 ANQGSEA. The length of the CDR3 is 15 residues. After removal of 0 bases from V and 2 bases from J, the junction contained 6 bases not matched to a gene. The CDR3 coding sequence is TGCAGCGTTGAAGAACCGGGACAGGCCCCCTACGAGCAGTACTTC. As protein: CSVEEPGQAPYEQYF.

The V call is TRBV4-3, the J call TRBJ1-4; 9 nucleotides match TRBD1. The trim removed 3 bases at V and 5 bases at J, leaving 1 base unmatched. This CDR3 is built from 14 residues. The germline V gene encodes CDR1 LGHNA and CDR2 YSLEER. The CDR3 DNA is TGCGCCAGCAGCCAGGGACAGGGAAATGAAAAACTGTTTTTT. Its translation is CASSQGQGNEKLFF.